The source of this T cell receptor beta chain is a study of PD-L1 blockade in urothelial cancer (dated by TCRdb to about 2017). For context, the study as a whole: Every patient began therapy around 2014 and was given atezolizumab 1,200 mg intravenously every 3 weeks. Twenty-nine patients had pretreatment blood TCR-seq, about 25 had at least one posttreatment blood collection, and about 25 had tumor TCR-seq. About 85% of the roughly 29 patients were identified as males with urothelial cancer of bladder origin, and a prior smoking history was reported by 18 of 29 patients. Blood samples gave median yields of approximately 130,000 T cells and over 80,000 unique TCRs, along with a median clonality of roughly 0.08. Patients had an ECOG performance status of 0 or 1 and had received between 0 and 3 prior chemotherapy regimens. An exploratory multi-omic analysis was conducted of the somatic, immune and clinical correlates of response to PD-L1 blockade with atezolizumab in urothelial cancer. Blood samples were analyzed at 3 weeks after treatment start (second dose) and at 6 weeks after treatment start. In the same patients, whole exome sequencing and RNA sequencing of pretreatment tumors were performed in addition to TCR sequencing. Durable clinical benefit was defined as progression-free survival longer than 6 months, and TCR features were also tested against progression-free and overall survival. Durable clinical benefit was achieved by nine patients and was not achieved by 20 patients. Pretreatment tumor samples, along with matched peripheral blood serially collected before and after atezolizumab treatment, were subjected to TCR sequencing.

Comments on this clone: Its antigen is not yet known. Base qualities are not at hand, and no much larger clone is one base apart.

Overall study outcomes, separate from this receptor: Among patients with durable benefit, tumor-associated TCR clones showed greater expansion in peripheral blood 3 weeks after treatment started (n ≈ 21, p = 0.022). Because the sample size was small (n ≈ 29) and many exploratory analyses were performed, the results are intended to be hypothesis-generating. Improved progression-free and overall survival was associated with having pretreatment peripheral blood TCR clonality below the median.

Germline trimming amounts to 4 bases on V and 8 bases on J, with 7 as the count of junction bases outside the gene matches. CDR1 and CDR2, per the germline V gene (reference sequence), are SGHNT and YYREEE. Counted from cysteine to phenylalanine, this CDR3 has 14 amino acids. This entry keeps only the CDR3 DNA: 42 bases, framed from base 1. Synthetic TCR analog templates were spiked into each PCR to estimate absolute template abundance from read counts. Using the immunoSEQ assay, TCRbeta CDR3 regions were amplified from genomic DNA with bias-controlled V and J gene primers. Sequencing of rearranged TCRbeta segments was done at approximately 20X coverage. The study's own analysis went as follows. Sequencing errors were corrected by clustering and CDR3s were annotated against IMGT to assign V, D and J genes. Downstream analyses used only productive TCRbeta rearrangements and left out out-of-frame or stop-codon sequences. Clonality was calculated as one minus the Shannon entropy normalized by the log of the number of unique productive sequences. Fisher's exact test with Benjamini-Hochberg correction, at a threshold of adjusted p below 0.01, was used to find clones that differed between time points or between blood and tumor. TCRdb obtained this table from immuneACCESS and retained in-frame rearrangements with V and J assigned. These tables miss some clones; where compared with another copy, unresolved V genes account for less than half of the shortfall, and the remainder is unexplained. V and J calls and clone size are as listed in that table; D and trimming were resolved from the DNA. Within this sample are under 40,000 clones, with around 86% of them counted one time only. More than 3% of the sample comes from the top ten.

A cohort of 30 or so patients with locally advanced or metastatic urothelial carcinoma, treated at Memorial Sloan Kettering on a trial protocol, was included. Peripheral blood mononuclear cells were collected pretreatment and during treatment, at between 1 and 8 total time points per patient. The Qiagen DNeasy Blood extraction kit was used to purify genomic DNA from total PBMCs and from tumor samples. Collected pretreatment and during treatment, PBMCs were isolated and stored as previously described. The clonotype originates from a man aged 45 to 65 with urothelial cancer. The specimen comprised PBMCs, sampled around atezolizumab (anti-PD-L1) treatment. The rearranged segments are TRBV5-4 and TRBJ2-4; 9 central nucleotides agree with TRBD1. This receptor carries the CDR3 CASSTGGLVDIQYF. The DNA sequence is given as TGTGCCAGCAGCACAGGGGGCTTAGTGGACATTCAGTACTTC.